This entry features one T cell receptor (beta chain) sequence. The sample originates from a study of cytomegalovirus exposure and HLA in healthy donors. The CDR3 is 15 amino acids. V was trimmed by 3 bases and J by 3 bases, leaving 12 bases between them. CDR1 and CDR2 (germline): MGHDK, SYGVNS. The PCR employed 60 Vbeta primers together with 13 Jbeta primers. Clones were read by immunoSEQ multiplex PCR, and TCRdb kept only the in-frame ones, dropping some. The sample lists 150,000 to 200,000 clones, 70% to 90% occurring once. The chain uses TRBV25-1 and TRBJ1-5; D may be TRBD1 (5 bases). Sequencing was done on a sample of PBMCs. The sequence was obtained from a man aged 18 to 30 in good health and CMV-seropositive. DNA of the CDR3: TGTGCCAGCAGTGATTCCCAAGGGGCCAATCAGCCCCAGCATTTT. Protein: CASSDSQGANQPQHF.